Listed below are T cell receptor beta chains from one sample, sequenced in a study of cytomegalovirus exposure and HLA in healthy donors. This table comes from immunoSEQ multiplex PCR, and its TCRdb copy is limited to in-frame clones, with some not included. The sample has over 150,000 clones; around 67% are singletons. Sequencing used PBMCs. Source of these receptors: a woman between 18 and 29 years old in good health and CMV-seropositive. Both conserved end residues are part of each CDR3. The order of the fields is V gene, clone size, J gene, D gene, CDR3 DNA, CDR3 protein. The D gene is left open where the match is weak. Expanded clones are given a class, and other clones once, few, many or no size at all.

>TRBV28|-|TRBJ2-2|-
TGTGCCAGCAGTAAGGCGGGTTTAAACACCGGGGAGCTGTTTTTT
CASSKAGLNTGELFF
>TRBV7-8|-|TRBJ1-3|-
TGTGCCAGCAGCTTAGGTGGCAGGTCTTACTCTGGAAACACCATATATTTT
CASSLGGRSYSGNTIYF
>TRBV5-1|-|TRBJ2-3|TRBD2
TGCGCCAGCAGCTCGTTAGCGGGAGGGCTCGCAGATACGCAGTATTTT
CASSSLAGGLADTQYF
>TRBV6-5|-|TRBJ1-2|TRBD1
TGTGCCAGCAGTTACTCGGGACAGAACTACTATGGCTACACCTTC
CASSYSGQNYYGYTF
>TRBV7-9|once|TRBJ2-3|TRBD1
TGTGCCAGCAGCGATAGTCGACAGGGGCTCTTTGCAGATACGCAGTATTTT
CASSDSRQGLFADTQYF
>TRBV6-6|-|TRBJ2-5|-
TGTGCCAGCGGATCGGCCACCCGGGGGACCCAGTACTTC
CASGSATRGTQYF
>TRBV5-6|-|TRBJ2-7|-
TGTGCCAGCAGCCCAGGTTCAGGGGCAAGGAACTTC
CASSPGSGARNF
>TRBV7-2|few|TRBJ1-4|TRBD1
TGTGCCAGCAGTCCAGGGGGCTCCAATGAAAAACTGTTTTTT
CASSPGGSNEKLFF
>TRBV7-2|-|TRBJ1-2|-
TGTGCCAGCAGCTTAGAGCTTCGTGGCTACACCTTC
CASSLELRGYTF
>TRBV18|-|TRBJ1-1|-
TGTGCCAGCTCAGAACAGGAGTCGAACACTGAAGCTTTCTTT
CASSEQESNTEAFF
>TRBV5-1|-|TRBJ2-3|TRBD2
TGCGCCAGCAGCCTAGGGACTAGCGGGAGCACAGATACGCAGTATTTT
CASSLGTSGSTDTQYF
>TRBV2|-|TRBJ1-4|-
TGTGCCAGCAGGGATCCCAGGGGCTACTGGGAAAAACTGTTTTTT
CASRDPRGYWEKLFF
>TRBV21-1|-|TRBJ2-7|-
TGTGCCAGCAGCAAAGCGCTGACAGAAGCCACCTACGAGCAGTACTTC
CASSKALTEATYEQYF
>TRBV6-5|few|TRBJ1-1|-
TGTGCCAGCAGTTCACAACAGGGAGGGCACACTGAAGCTTTCTTT
CASSSQQGGHTEAFF
>TRBV6-1|-|TRBJ2-2|TRBD2
TGTGCCAGCAGGCCGGGACTAGCGGGGGCCGGGGAGCTGTTTTTT
CASRPGLAGAGELFF
>TRBV6-6|few|TRBJ1-1|-
TGTGCCAGCAGTGGTCCCGAACAGGGCGGAGGCACTGAAGCTTTCTTT
CASSGPEQGGGTEAFF
>TRBV6-5|-|TRBJ1-4|-
TGTGCCAGCAGTTACACAGGGTATGAAAAACTGTTTTTT
CASSYTGYEKLFF
>TRBV18|few|TRBJ2-6|-
TGTGCCAGCTCACCACAGGGGTTTGGGGCCAACGTCCTGACTTTC
CASSPQGFGANVLTF
>TRBV2|once|TRBJ1-1|TRBD1
TGTGCCAGCAGAGTCGGACAGGCCCTTCCGAACACTGAAGCTTTCTTT
CASRVGQALPNTEAFF
>TRBV9|-|TRBJ2-7|-
TGTGCCAGCAGCGCCTCGACGGGGGAGCAGTACTTC
CASSASTGEQYF
>TRBV10-1|-|TRBJ2-7|-
TGCGCCAGCAGTGAGTCCGACTCACCTCCGGACGAGCAGTACTTC
CASSESDSPPDEQYF
>TRBV7-9|-|TRBJ2-1|TRBD2
TGTGCCAGCAGCTTACGTCTAGCGGTATACAATGAGCAGTTCTTC
CASSLRLAVYNEQFF
>TRBV28|once|TRBJ2-1|-
TGTGCCAGCAGTTCACCTATCGATGAGCAGTTCTTC
CASSSPIDEQFF
>TRBV6-6|-|TRBJ2-5|-
TGTGCCAGCAGTTTTACCAGGGGAGAGGGGGAGACCCAGTACTTC
CASSFTRGEGETQYF
>TRBV4-2|-|TRBJ2-1|TRBD2
TGTGCCAGCAGCCAAGCACCAAGCGGGGGCAGCTACAATGAGCAGTTCTTC
CASSQAPSGGSYNEQFF
>TRBV27|-|TRBJ1-2|TRBD1
TGTGCCAGCAGTTCTGACAGGGGGGACTATGGCTACACCTTC
CASSSDRGDYGYTF
>TRBV27|-|TRBJ2-2|-
TGTGCCAGCAGTTTAACGGCCGGGGAGCTGTTTTTT
CASSLTAGELFF
>TRBV6-5|-|TRBJ2-7|TRBD1
TGTGCCAGCAGTTCCACTGGTACAGGGGGCTACGAGCAGTACTTC
CASSSTGTGGYEQYF
>TRBV2|-|TRBJ2-5|TRBD2
TGTGCCAGCAGGACTAGCGGGTTCATCCAAGAGACCCAGTACTTC
CASRTSGFIQETQYF
>TRBV4-2|-|TRBJ2-5|-
TGTGCCAGCAGCCAAGCACCGACTAGGCGGGAGACCCAGTACTTC
CASSQAPTRRETQYF
>TRBV6-6|-|TRBJ1-2|-
TGTGCCAGCAGCTCAACTAGGCCAAACAGGGTTGGCTACACCTTC
CASSSTRPNRVGYTF
>TRBV19|-|TRBJ2-7|-
TGTGCCAGTAGTATTTCCCGGGGTACCTACGAGCAGTACTTC
CASSISRGTYEQYF
>TRBV7-9|-|TRBJ2-7|-
TGTGCCAGCAGCTTTGCGAACTACGAGCAGTACTTC
CASSFANYEQYF
>TRBV5-6|-|TRBJ2-7|TRBD1
TGTGCCAGCATCAACGTCCTCCGAGGACAGGTAATCCACGAGCAGTACTTC
CASINVLRGQVIHEQYF
>TRBV11-2|-|TRBJ2-2|-
TGTGCCAGCAGCCAACAGAACACCGGGGAGCTGTTTTTT
CASSQQNTGELFF
>TRBV5-1|-|TRBJ2-5|TRBD2
TGCGCCAGCAGGACTAGCGGGAGCGGAGAGACCCAGTACTTC
CASRTSGSGETQYF
>TRBV30|-|TRBJ2-2|-
TGTGCCTGGAGTCCACAGGAAGGTGGCGGGGAGCTGTTTTTT
CAWSPQEGGGELFF
>TRBV4-1|few|TRBJ2-5|TRBD1
TGCGCCAGCAGCCAGCCGGACAGGGGGCAACAAGAGACCCAGTACTTC
CASSQPDRGQQETQYF